The 9 T cell receptor beta chains listed next were all sequenced from one sample in a study of CD8 T cells in Susac syndrome. The RNA, roughly 0.45 to 1 ug, was put through reverse transcription using random hexamers. TCRdb fed the immunoSEQ multiplex PCR reads into MiXCR, producing one record per CDR3 protein. The top ten clones hold around 0.16% of a sample with roughly 190,000 distinct CDR3 sequences, roughly 94% of them seen once. The sample was CD8+ T cells from PBMCs. The origin of the receptors is a human donor with Susac syndrome.

V is TRBV29-1 and J is TRBJ2-7; 8 bases fit TRBD2. There are 14 residues in the CDR3. CDR1 and CDR2 from the germline V gene are SQVTM and ANQGSEA. Unmatched junction bases numbered 5, after V lost 2 bases and J lost 2 bases. CDR3 protein: CSVENGLAPYEQYF. CDR3 nucleotides: TGCAGCGTTGAAAATGGACTAGCACCCTACGAGCAGTACTTC.

The V gene is TRBV20-1, the J gene TRBJ2-1; the D is unclear. CDR3 size: 16 residues. CDR1 is DFQATT and CDR2 is SNEGSKA in the germline V gene (reference sequence). Trimming stripped 0 bases from V and 3 bases from J, with 15 bases between. Written as DNA, the CDR3 is TGCAGTGCTAGAGATGAAGAGCGTAGTGGCTACAATGAGCAGTTCTTC. Its translation: CSARDEERSGYNEQFF.

The chain carries TRBV7-8 and TRBJ1-1; 7 bases match TRBD1. V was clipped by 3 bases and J by 4 bases; unmatched bases: 11. Germline assignment: CDR1 SGHVS and CDR2 FQNEAQ. The CDR3 runs to 16 residues. CDR3 in amino acids: CASSLERQGQGTEAFF. For the CDR3, the DNA is TGTGCCAGCAGCTTGGAACGACAGGGCCAGGGCACTGAAGCTTTCTTT. Full variable domain (missing parts from reference TRBV7-8 and TRBJ1-1): GAGVSQSPRYKVAKRGQDVALRCDPISGHVSLFWYQQALGQGPEFLTYFQNEAQLDKSGLPSDRFFAERPEGSVSTLKIQRTQQEDSAVYLCASSLERQGQGTEAFFGQGTRLTVV.

The V call is TRBV4-2, the J call TRBJ2-1; unclear D gene. The CDR3 runs to 14 residues. CDR1 is LGHNA and CDR2 is YNFKEQ in the germline V gene. V was cut by 0 bases and J by 14 bases, with 17 bases left in between. Written as DNA, the CDR3 is TGTGCCAGCAGCCAAGATACGGGCAGACCTGGGGAGTTCTTC. It encodes CASSQDTGRPGEFF.

CDR3 coding DNA: TGTGCCATCAGGGGGGGCGGGGACACTGAAGCTTTCTTT. Translating it yields CAIRGGGDTEAFF. The chain carries TRBV7-9 and TRBJ1-1; 7 positions match TRBD1. Germline CDR1 is SEHNR and CDR2 is FQNEAQ (reference sequence). V shed 10 bases, J shed 3 bases, and the junction held 8 bases outside the gene matches. This CDR3 comprises 13 residues. The full variable domain, in which reference TRBV7-9 and TRBJ1-1 provide the parts outside the CDR3, is DTGVSQNPRHKITKRGQNVTFRCDPISEHNRLYWYRQTLGQGPEFLTYFQNEAQLEKSRLLSDRFSAERPKGSFSTLEIQRTEQGDSAMYLCAIRGGGDTEAFFGQGTRLTVV.

The chain links TRBV5-1 to TRBJ2-7; 12 bases are shared with TRBD2. Germline CDR1 reads SGHRS; CDR2 reads YFSETQ. The CDR3 sequence is 15 residues long. V lost 4 bases, J lost 6 bases, and 8 bases stayed unmatched. In DNA, the CDR3 is TGCGCCAGCAGCCTCGGACTAGCGGGGCGGTCCGAGCAGTACTTC. Translated: CASSLGLAGRSEQYF.

The V call is TRBV12-3 or TRBV12-4, the J call TRBJ2-5; 7 nucleotides agree with TRBD1. After removal of 7 bases from V and 2 bases from J, the junction contained 4 bases not matched to a gene. The CDR3 covers 13 residues. CDR3 loop: CASTPGQQETQYF. CDR3 DNA: TGTGCCAGCACCCCGGGACAGCAAGAGACCCAGTACTTC.

This sequence joins TRBV9 and TRBJ2-1; 10 nucleotides match TRBD2. CDR1 and CDR2 (germline): SGDLS, YYNGEE. The CDR3 has 15 residues. Losses at the gene ends were 3 bases for V and 9 bases for J; bases not matched to a gene: 9. The CDR3 protein is CASSASGGASGEQFF. In DNA, the CDR3 is TGTGCCAGCAGCGCGAGCGGGGGGGCCTCTGGTGAGCAGTTCTTC.

V gene TRBV7-9 combines with J gene TRBJ1-2; weak D call: TRBD1 (5 bases). The CDR3 is 13 residues long. V was cut by 1 base and J by 8 bases, with 11 bases left in between. Germline assignment: CDR1 SEHNR and CDR2 FQNEAQ (reference sequence). The CDR3 DNA reads TGTGCCAGCAGCTTAGTGGGGCTCCACGGCTACACCTTC. This gives the protein CASSLVGLHGYTF.